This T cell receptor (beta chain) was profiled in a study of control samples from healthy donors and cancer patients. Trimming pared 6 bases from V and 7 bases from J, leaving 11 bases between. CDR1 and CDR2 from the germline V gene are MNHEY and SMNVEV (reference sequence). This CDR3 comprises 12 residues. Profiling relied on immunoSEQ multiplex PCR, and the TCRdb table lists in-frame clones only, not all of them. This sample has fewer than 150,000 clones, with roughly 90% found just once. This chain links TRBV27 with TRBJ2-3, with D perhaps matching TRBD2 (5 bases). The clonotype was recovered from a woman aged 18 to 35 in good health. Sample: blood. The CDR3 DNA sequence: TGTGCCAGCAGGAGGGTAGGAAATACGCAGTATTTT. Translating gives CASRRVGNTQYF.